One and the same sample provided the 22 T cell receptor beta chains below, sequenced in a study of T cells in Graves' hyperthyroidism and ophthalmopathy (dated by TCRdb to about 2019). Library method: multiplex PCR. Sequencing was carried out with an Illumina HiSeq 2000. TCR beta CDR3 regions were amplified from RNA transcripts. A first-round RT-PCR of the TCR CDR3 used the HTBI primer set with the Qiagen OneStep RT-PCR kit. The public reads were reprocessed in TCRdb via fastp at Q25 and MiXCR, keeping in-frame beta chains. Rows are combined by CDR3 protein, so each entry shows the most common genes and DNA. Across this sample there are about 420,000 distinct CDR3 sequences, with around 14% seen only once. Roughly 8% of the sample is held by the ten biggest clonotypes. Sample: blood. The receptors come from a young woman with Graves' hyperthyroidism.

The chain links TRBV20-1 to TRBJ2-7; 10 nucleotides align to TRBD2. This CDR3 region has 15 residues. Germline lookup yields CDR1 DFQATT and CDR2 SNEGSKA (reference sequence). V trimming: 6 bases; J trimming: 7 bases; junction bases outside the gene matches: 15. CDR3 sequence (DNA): TGCAGTGCCAAGGGTAGCGGGGGGTCAACGGGGGAGCAGTACTTC. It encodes CSAKGSGGSTGEQYF.

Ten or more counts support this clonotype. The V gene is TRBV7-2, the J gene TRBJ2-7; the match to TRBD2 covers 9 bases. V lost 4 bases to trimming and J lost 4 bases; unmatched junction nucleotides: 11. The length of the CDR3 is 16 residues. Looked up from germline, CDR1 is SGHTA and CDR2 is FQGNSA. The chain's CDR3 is CASSSPTSGDRYEQYF. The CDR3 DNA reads TGTGCCAGCAGCTCCCCGACTAGCGGTGATCGTTACGAGCAGTACTTC. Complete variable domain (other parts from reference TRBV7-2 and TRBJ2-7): GAGVSQSPSNKVTEKGKDVELRCDPISGHTALYWYRQSLGQGLEFLIYFQGNSAPDKSGLPSDRFSAERTGGSVSTLTIQRTQQEDSAVYLCASSSPTSGDRYEQYFGPGTRLTVT.

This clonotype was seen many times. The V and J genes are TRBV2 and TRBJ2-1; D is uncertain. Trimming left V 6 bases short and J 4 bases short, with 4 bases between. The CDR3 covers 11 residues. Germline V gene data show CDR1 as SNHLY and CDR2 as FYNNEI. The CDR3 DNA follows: TGTGCCAGCAGCACATACAATGAGCAGTTCTTC. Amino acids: CASSTYNEQFF.

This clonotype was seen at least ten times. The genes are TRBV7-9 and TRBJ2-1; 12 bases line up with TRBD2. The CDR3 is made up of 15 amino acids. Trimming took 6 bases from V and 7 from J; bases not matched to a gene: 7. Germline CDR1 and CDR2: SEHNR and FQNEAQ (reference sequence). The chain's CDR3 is CASRQNGLAGNEQFF. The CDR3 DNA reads TGTGCCAGCAGGCAGAACGGACTAGCGGGGAATGAGCAGTTCTTC. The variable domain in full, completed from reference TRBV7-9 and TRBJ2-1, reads DTGVSQNPRHKITKRGQNVTFRCDPISEHNRLYWYRQTLGQGPEFLTYFQNEAQLEKSRLLSDRFSAERPKGSFSTLEIQRTEQGDSAMYLCASRQNGLAGNEQFFGPGTRLTVL.

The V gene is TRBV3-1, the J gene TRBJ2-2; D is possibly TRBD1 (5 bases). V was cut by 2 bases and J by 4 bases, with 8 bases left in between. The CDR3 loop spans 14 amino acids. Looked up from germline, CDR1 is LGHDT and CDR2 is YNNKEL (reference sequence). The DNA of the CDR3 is TGTGCCAGCAGCCAAACAGGTTCCACCGGGGAGCTGTTTTTT. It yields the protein CASSQTGSTGELFF.

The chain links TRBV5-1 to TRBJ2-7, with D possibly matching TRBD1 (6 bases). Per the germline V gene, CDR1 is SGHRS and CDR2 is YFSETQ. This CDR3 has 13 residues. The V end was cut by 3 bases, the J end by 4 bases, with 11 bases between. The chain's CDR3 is CASSSGQLYEQYF. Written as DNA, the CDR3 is TGCGCCAGCAGCTCGGGACAACTTTACGAGCAGTACTTC.

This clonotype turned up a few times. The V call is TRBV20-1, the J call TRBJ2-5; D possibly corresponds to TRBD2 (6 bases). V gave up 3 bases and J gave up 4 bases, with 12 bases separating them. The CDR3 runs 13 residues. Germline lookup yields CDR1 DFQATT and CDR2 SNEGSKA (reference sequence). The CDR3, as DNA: TGCAGTGCTAGCGCGGGGTTGGGAGAGACCCAGTACTTC. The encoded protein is CSASAGLGETQYF.

Written as DNA, the CDR3 is TGCGCCAGCAGCGATCGACTAGCGCGGAATGAGCAGTTCTTC. It is translated as CASSDRLARNEQFF. The chain links TRBV5-1 to TRBJ2-1; TRBD2 matches 8 bases. This CDR3 comprises 14 residues. J lost 7 bases, V lost 4 bases, and 7 bases had no gene match. The germline V gene encodes CDR1 SGHRS and CDR2 YFSETQ.

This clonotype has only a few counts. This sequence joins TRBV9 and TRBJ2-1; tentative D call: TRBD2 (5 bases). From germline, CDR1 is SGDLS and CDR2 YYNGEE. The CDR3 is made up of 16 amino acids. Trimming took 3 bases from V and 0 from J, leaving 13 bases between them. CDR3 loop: CASSALGGSSYNEQFF. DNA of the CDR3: TGTGCCAGCAGCGCCCTTGGAGGCAGCTCCTACAATGAGCAGTTCTTC.

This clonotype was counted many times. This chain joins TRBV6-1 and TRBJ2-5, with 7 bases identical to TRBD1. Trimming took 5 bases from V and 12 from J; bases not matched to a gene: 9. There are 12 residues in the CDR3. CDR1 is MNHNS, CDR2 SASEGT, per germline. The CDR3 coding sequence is TGTGCCAGCAGTACCGGGACAGACTGGGAGTACTTC. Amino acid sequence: CASSTGTDWEYF.

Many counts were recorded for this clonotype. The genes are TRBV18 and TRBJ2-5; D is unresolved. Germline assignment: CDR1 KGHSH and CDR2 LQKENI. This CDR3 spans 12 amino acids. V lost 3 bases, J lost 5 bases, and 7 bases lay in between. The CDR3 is CASSPHGETQYF. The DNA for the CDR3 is TGTGCCAGCTCACCCCACGGGGAGACCCAGTACTTC.

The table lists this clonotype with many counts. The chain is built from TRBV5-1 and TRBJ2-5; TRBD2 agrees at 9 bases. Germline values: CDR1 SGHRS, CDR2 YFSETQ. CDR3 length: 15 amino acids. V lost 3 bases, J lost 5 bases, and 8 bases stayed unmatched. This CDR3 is CASSSTPREGETQYF. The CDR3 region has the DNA TGCGCCAGCAGCTCCACTCCGCGGGAGGGGGAGACCCAGTACTTC.

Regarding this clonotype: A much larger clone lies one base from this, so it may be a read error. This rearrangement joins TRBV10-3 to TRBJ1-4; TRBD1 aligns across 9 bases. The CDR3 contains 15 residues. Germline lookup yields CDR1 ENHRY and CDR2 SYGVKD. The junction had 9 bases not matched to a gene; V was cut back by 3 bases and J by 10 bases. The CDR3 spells CAISDPGQGRGKLFF. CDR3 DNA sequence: TGTGCCATCAGTGACCCGGGACAGGGACGAGGAAAACTGTTTTTT.

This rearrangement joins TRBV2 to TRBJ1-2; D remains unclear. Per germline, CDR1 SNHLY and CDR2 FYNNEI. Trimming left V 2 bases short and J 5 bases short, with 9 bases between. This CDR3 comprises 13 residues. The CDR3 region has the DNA TGTGCCAGCAGTGAATCGGGGTATTATGGCTACACCTTC. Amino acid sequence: CASSESGYYGYTF.

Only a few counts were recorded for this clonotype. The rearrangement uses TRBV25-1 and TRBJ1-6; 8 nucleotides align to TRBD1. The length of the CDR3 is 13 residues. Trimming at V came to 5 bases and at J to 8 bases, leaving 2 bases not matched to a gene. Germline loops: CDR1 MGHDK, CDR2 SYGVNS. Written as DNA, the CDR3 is TGTGCCAGCAGTTACAGGGGGGATTCACCCCTCCACTTT. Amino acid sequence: CASSYRGDSPLHF. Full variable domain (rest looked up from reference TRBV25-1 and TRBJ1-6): EADIYQTPRYLVIGTGKKITLECSQTMGHDKMYWYQQDPGMELHLIHYSYGVNSTEKGDLSSESTVSRIRTEHFPLTLESARPSHTSQYLCASSYRGDSPLHFGNGTRLTVT.

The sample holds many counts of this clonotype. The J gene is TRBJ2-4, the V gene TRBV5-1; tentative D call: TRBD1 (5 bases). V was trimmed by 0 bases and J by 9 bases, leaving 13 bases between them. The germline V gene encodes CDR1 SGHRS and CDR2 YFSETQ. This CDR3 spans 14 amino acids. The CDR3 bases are TGCGCCAGCAGCTTGGTTCAGGGTTCGGGCATTCAGTACTTC. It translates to CASSLVQGSGIQYF.

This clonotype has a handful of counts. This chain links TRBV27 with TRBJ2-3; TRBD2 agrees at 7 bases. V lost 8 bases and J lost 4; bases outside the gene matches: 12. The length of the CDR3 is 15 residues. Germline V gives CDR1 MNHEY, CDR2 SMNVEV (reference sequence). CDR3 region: CASAMTSRVSDTQYF. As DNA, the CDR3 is TGTGCCAGCGCAATGACTAGCAGGGTTTCAGATACGCAGTATTTT.

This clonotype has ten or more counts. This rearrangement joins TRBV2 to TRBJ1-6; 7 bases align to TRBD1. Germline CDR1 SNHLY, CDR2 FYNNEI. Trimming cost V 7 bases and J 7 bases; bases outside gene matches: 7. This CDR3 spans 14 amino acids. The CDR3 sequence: CASKGAGWNSPLHF. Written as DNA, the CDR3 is TGTGCCAGCAAGGGGGCAGGGTGGAATTCACCCCTCCACTTT.

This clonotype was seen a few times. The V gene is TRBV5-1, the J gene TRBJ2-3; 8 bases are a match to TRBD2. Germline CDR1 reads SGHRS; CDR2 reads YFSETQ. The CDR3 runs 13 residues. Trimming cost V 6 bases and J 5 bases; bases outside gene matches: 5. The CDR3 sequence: CASTQAGVDTQYF. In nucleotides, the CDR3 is TGCGCCAGCACGCAAGCGGGAGTAGATACGCAGTATTTT.

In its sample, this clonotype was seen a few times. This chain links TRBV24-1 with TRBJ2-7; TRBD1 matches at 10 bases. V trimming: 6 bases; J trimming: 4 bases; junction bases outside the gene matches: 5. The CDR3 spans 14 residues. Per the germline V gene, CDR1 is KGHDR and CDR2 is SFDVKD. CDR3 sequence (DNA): TGTGCCACCAGTCCGGGACAGGGGACTTACGAGCAGTACTTC. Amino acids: CATSPGQGTYEQYF.

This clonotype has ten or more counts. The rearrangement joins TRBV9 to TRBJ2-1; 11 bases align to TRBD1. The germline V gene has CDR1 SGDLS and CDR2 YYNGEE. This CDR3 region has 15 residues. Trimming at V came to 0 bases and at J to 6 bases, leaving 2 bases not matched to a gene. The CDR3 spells CASSVEGQGGNEQFF. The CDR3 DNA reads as TGTGCCAGCAGCGTAGAGGGACAGGGGGGCAATGAGCAGTTCTTC. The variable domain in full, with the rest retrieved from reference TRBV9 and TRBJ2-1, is DSGVTQTPKHLITATGQRVTLRCSPRSGDLSVYWYQQSLDQGLQFLIQYYNGEERAKGNILERFSAQQFPDLHSELNLSSLELGDSALYFCASSVEGQGGNEQFFGPGTRLTVL.

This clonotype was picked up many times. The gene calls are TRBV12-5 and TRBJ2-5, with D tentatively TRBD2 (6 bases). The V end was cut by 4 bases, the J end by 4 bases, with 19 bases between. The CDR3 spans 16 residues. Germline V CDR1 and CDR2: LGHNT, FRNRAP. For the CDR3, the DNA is TGTGCTAGTGGTTCTAGCGTCGGTGGCCAACGAGAGACCCAGTACTTC. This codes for CASGSSVGGQRETQYF.